Below are 23 T cell receptor beta chains sequenced from a single sample in a study of T cells in tuberculosis. Thawed, overnight-rested PBMC were stained with GMM-loaded CD1B tetramer, viability dye and anti-CD3, then sorted. The CD1B tetramers carried C32 glucose monomycolate purified from Rhodococcus equi. TCRdb keeps only in-frame clones here, not all; method: immunoSEQ multiplex PCR. The sample has 80,000 to 100,000 clones; more than 75% are singletons. The material sequenced was CD1b-GMM tetramer-negative cells sorted from PBMCs. Source of these receptors: an adult woman with latent tuberculosis.

The chain employs TRBV7-2 and TRBJ1-3; perhaps TRBD1 as D (5 bases). Germline CDR1 SGHTA, CDR2 FQGNSA. Deletions cut 0 bases from V and 2 bases from J, with 8 bases between. This CDR3 contains 15 residues. CDR3 residues: CASSLAQATGNTIYF. DNA of the CDR3: TGTGCCAGCAGCTTAGCACAGGCTACTGGAAACACCATATATTTT.

This chain uses TRBV5-8 with TRBJ2-7; no definite D call. Looked up from germline, CDR1 is SGHTS and CDR2 is YDEGEE. V was pared by 6 bases and J by 2 bases, with 6 bases between. The CDR3 sequence is 11 residues long. The CDR3 DNA reads as TGTGCCAGCACTTCGGCCTACGAGCAGTACTTC. Protein: CASTSAYEQYF.

The V and J genes are TRBV19 and TRBJ1-4, with 7 nucleotides matching TRBD1. The germline V gene encodes CDR1 LNHDA and CDR2 SQIVND (reference sequence). The CDR3 has 14 residues. The V and J ends lost 4 bases and 7 bases, in that order; junction bases with no gene match: 6. This CDR3 is CASSTQGSGEKLFF. CDR3 in DNA: TGTGCCAGTAGTACACAGGGGAGCGGTGAAAAACTGTTTTTT.

This clone was observed a handful of times. DNA of the CDR3: TGCGCCAGCAGCCAAGTTCAGGGGGCTATAGAGGTCTATGGCTACACCTTC. Translated: CASSQVQGAIEVYGYTF. The chain carries TRBV4-1 and TRBJ1-2; 8 bases agree with TRBD1. The germline V gene encodes CDR1 MGHRA and CDR2 YSYEKL. The CDR3 is made up of 17 amino acids. V dropped 1 base and J dropped 4; count of bases not matched to a gene: 11.

The V call is TRBV28, the J call TRBJ1-1; D not resolved. V shed 5 bases and J shed 4 bases, with 5 bases lying between them. CDR1 MDHEN and CDR2 SYDVKM come from the germline V gene. This CDR3 has 11 amino acids. CDR3 nucleotide sequence: TGTGCCAGCAGTCCATCCACTGAAGCTTTCTTT. Amino acids: CASSPSTEAFF.

The chain couples TRBV14 to TRBJ2-1; tentatively, D is TRBD2 (6 bases). CDR3 size: 12 residues. CDR1 and CDR2 from the germline V gene are SGHDN and FVKESK. The V gene lost 3 bases and the J gene lost 8 bases, with 8 bases spanning the gap. The CDR3 DNA sequence: TGTGCCAGCAGCCATCGCGGGGATGAGCAGTTCTTC. The encoded protein is CASSHRGDEQFF.

This chain joins TRBV5-1 and TRBJ1-2; TRBD1 matches 10 bases. Per germline, CDR1 SGHRS and CDR2 YFSETQ. This CDR3 comprises 14 residues. Trimming took 5 bases from V and 5 from J; bases not matched to a gene: 6. CDR3 nucleotide sequence: TGCGCCAGCAGTCCGGACAGGGGGATTTATGGCTACACCTTC. It yields the protein CASSPDRGIYGYTF.

This chain links TRBV5-1 with TRBJ1-4, with TRBD1 matching over 9 bases. In germline, CDR1 is SGHRS, CDR2 YFSETQ. The CDR3 runs 15 residues. After removal of 4 bases from V and 4 bases from J, the junction contained 5 bases not matched to a gene. The CDR3 DNA is TGCGCCAGCAGCCTGGGACAGGGATTTAATGAAAAACTGTTTTTT. Its translation: CASSLGQGFNEKLFF.

The chain recombines TRBV6-1 with TRBJ2-1; D ambiguous. Per germline, CDR1 MNHNS and CDR2 SASEGT. V was cut by 1 base and J by 12 bases, with 13 bases left in between. The CDR3 has 13 residues. The CDR3 is CASSEEPHRRQFF. The CDR3 nucleotides are TGTGCCAGCAGTGAAGAACCCCATCGTAGGCAGTTCTTC.

The genes are TRBV7-9 and TRBJ2-2, with D tentatively TRBD2 (5 bases). V was clipped by 11 bases and J by 3 bases, with 10 bases between them. Germline lookup yields CDR1 SEHNR and CDR2 FQNEAQ (reference sequence). CDR3 length equals 12 residues. CDR3 sequence reads: CAGPGDTGELFF. The CDR3 DNA reads as TGTGCCGGCCCCGGGGACACCGGGGAGCTGTTTTTT.

The chain recombines TRBV5-4 with TRBJ2-2; tentatively, D is TRBD2 (6 bases). The V gene's germline CDR1 is SGHNT and CDR2 YYREEE (reference sequence). Trimming left V 1 base short and J 5 bases short, with 9 bases between. This CDR3 is built from 14 residues. The CDR3 spells CASSLRGRTGELFF. CDR3 in DNA: TGTGCCAGCAGCTTGCGGGGGAGGACCGGGGAGCTGTTTTTT. The full variable domain, in which reference TRBV5-4 and TRBJ2-2 provide the parts outside the CDR3, is ETGVTQSPTHLIKTRGQQVTLRCSSQSGHNTVSWYQQALGQGPQFIFQYYREEENGRGNFPPRFSGLQFPNYSSELNVNALELDDSALYLCASSLRGRTGELFFGEGSRLTVL.

The chain recombines TRBV6-5 with TRBJ1-1; D is unresolved. CDR3 size: 11 residues. Germline assignment: CDR1 MNHEY and CDR2 SVGAGI. With 3 bases removed from V and 4 bases from J, the gap between germline ends came to 3 bases. CDR3 protein: CASSYRTEAFF. In nucleotides, the CDR3 is TGTGCCAGCAGTTATCGCACTGAAGCTTTCTTT.

J is TRBJ2-5 and V is TRBV5-4, with 7 bases lining up with TRBD1. With 5 bases clipped from V and 2 bases from J, the junction kept 3 bases outside the gene matches. The CDR3 sequence is 13 residues long. Germline values: CDR1 SGHNT, CDR2 YYREEE (reference sequence). CDR3 amino acids: CASRKDRQETQYF. The DNA of the CDR3 is TGTGCCAGCAGAAAGGACAGGCAAGAGACCCAGTACTTC.

The V and J genes are TRBV6-6 and TRBJ2-7; 12 bases agree with TRBD2. V was clipped by 2 bases and J by 7 bases; unmatched bases: 9. The V gene's germline CDR1 is MNHNY and CDR2 SVGAGI (reference sequence). CDR3 size: 16 residues. This chain's CDR3 is CASSYLELAGGWEQYV. CDR3 bases: TGTGCCAGCAGTTACCTAGAGCTAGCGGGGGGGTGGGAGCAGTACGTC.

This rearrangement joins TRBV7-2 to TRBJ2-6, with D unresolved. V lost 5 bases to trimming and J lost 0 bases, with 8 bases between them. Germline loops: CDR1 SGHTA, CDR2 FQGNSA. The CDR3 runs 15 residues. CDR3: CASSRELSGANVLTF. Written as DNA, the CDR3 is TGTGCCAGCAGCCGAGAACTCTCTGGGGCCAACGTCCTGACTTTC.

V is TRBV11-3 and J is TRBJ1-1, with D possibly TRBD1 on 5 matching bases. Germline V gene sequence: CDR1 SGHNT, CDR2 YENEEA. The V end was cut by 5 bases, the J end by 4 bases, with 11 bases between. This CDR3 comprises 13 residues. DNA of the CDR3: TGTGCCAGCAGCCGCGACGGGGGCACTGAAGCTTTCTTT. Translated, it gives CASSRDGGTEAFF.

V is TRBV25-1 and J is TRBJ2-5; D may be TRBD1 (6 bases). The V end lost 6 bases, the J end lost 2 bases, and 16 bases lay between the germline ends. The CDR3 is 15 residues long. Germline CDR1 MGHDK, CDR2 SYGVNS. The CDR3 protein is CASSVGQSLQETQYF. The CDR3 bases are TGTGCCAGCAGCGTCGGACAGAGTCTACAAGAGACCCAGTACTTC.

This clone was detected only once. V gene TRBV11-2 combines with J gene TRBJ2-5, with 9 positions matching TRBD1. CDR1 is SGHAT, CDR2 FQNNGV, per germline. This CDR3 region has 15 residues. Trimming cost V 5 bases and J 1 base; bases outside gene matches: 5. CDR3 amino acids: CASSPYRGPQETQYF. The CDR3 region has the DNA TGTGCCAGCAGCCCCTACAGGGGGCCCCAAGAGACCCAGTACTTC.

The V gene is TRBV5-6, the J gene TRBJ2-7, with 7 bases fitting TRBD1. CDR3 length: 15 residues. J was trimmed by 3 bases and V by 6 bases; bases with no gene match: 12. In germline, CDR1 is SGHDT, CDR2 YYEEEE. The CDR3: CASIIIGQADYEQYV. CDR3 in DNA: TGTGCCAGCATCATTATTGGACAGGCTGACTACGAGCAGTACGTC.

The V gene is TRBV7-8, the J gene TRBJ2-5; D possibly corresponds to TRBD1 (6 bases). CDR1 and CDR2 from the germline V gene are SGHVS and FQNEAQ. Trimming stripped 5 bases from V and 4 bases from J, with 20 bases between. The CDR3 has 16 residues. In DNA form, the CDR3 reads TGTGCCAGCAGCCCGCGAACACAGGGCGCGGGAGAGACCCAGTACTTC. Its translation: CASSPRTQGAGETQYF. Supplemented by reference TRBV7-8 and TRBJ2-5, the full variable domain reads GAGVSQSPRYKVAKRGQDVALRCDPISGHVSLFWYQQALGQGPEFLTYFQNEAQLDKSGLPSDRFFAERPEGSVSTLKIQRTQQEDSAVYLCASSPRTQGAGETQYFGPGTRLLVL.

The chain recombines TRBV6-5 with TRBJ1-1; no reliable D call. V gave up 5 bases and J gave up 3 bases, with 10 bases separating them. The CDR3 consists of 13 residues. Germline assignment: CDR1 MNHEY and CDR2 SVGAGI. The DNA for the CDR3 is TGTGCCAGCAGTCCAGGTTTTGACACTGAAGCTTTCTTT. It is translated as CASSPGFDTEAFF.

The gene calls are TRBV30 and TRBJ2-7; D possibly corresponds to TRBD1 (5 bases). Germline loops: CDR1 GTSNPN, CDR2 SVGIG (reference sequence). Between the trimmed V and J ends, which lost 4 bases and 5 bases, there was a span of 15 bases. This CDR3 is built from 13 residues. Written as DNA, the CDR3 is TGTGCCTGGAATTATCAGGTAGGGGACGAGCAGTACTTC. This translates into CAWNYQVGDEQYF.

This chain joins TRBV6-1 and TRBJ2-5; D is possibly TRBD2 (7 bases). Germline CDR1 is MNHNS and CDR2 is SASEGT. The CDR3 loop spans 13 amino acids. The germline V and J ends were trimmed by 4 bases and 4 bases, with 10 bases remaining between them. The CDR3 sequence: CASSGGGVETQYF. The DNA for the CDR3 is TGTGCCAGCAGTGGGGGGGGCGTAGAGACCCAGTACTTC.